This T cell receptor beta chain is from a study of blood T cell repertoires in COVID-19. Background on the study: Samples of COVID-19 (acute and convalescent) were obtained from the United States, Italy and Spain.

Authors' processing steps: How many nucleated cells were present was estimated from reference gene primer amplification. TCRdb's table, derived via immunoSEQ multiplex PCR, lists solely in-frame clones and lacks some. D and trimming come from the DNA, and the V and J calls and clone size come from that table. The data hold over 65,000 clones, with 60% to 80% observed a single time. CDR3 size: 18 residues. The V segment lost 3 bases and the J segment 7 bases; nucleotides outside the gene matches: 14. Germline CDR1 and CDR2: SGHAT and FQNNGV. The chain couples TRBV11-2 to TRBJ2-4; 11 nucleotides line up with TRBD2. This TCR was sampled from a man in his 60s with COVID-19, enrolled during active disease. The sample comprised peripheral blood. The CDR3 DNA reads as TGTGCCAGCAGCTTGCAGGGAGAAACTAGCGGGAGAGGTAACATTCAGTACTTC. This codes for CASSLQGETSGRGNIQYF.